Listed below are T cell receptor beta chains from one sample, sequenced in a study of control samples from healthy donors and cancer patients. The table came from immunoSEQ multiplex PCR; TCRdb's copy has only in-frame clones and leaves some out. The sample has around 110,000 clones, approximately 90% seen once. Sequencing was done on a sample of blood. These receptors came from a woman in her 70s in good health. The conserved cysteine and the conserved F or W are not part of the CDR3 here. Fields, in order: V gene, D gene, J gene, clone size, CDR3 protein. D genes are given only for firm matches. Size tells how often a clone was seen (once, few, many) or the class of an expanded clone, and some rows leave it out.

TRBV4-1	.	TRBJ1-4	.	ASSRTPATNEKLF
TRBV7-2	.	TRBJ1-4	few	ASSIRDGFGEKLF
TRBV7-9	.	TRBJ1-3	.	ASSLAETDGNTIY
TRBV7-2	.	TRBJ2-5	.	ASSLNGYQETQY
TRBV5-1	TRBD1	TRBJ1-1	.	ASSLQGTRGTEAF
TRBV6-6	.	TRBJ1-1	.	ASSQQGGHTEAF
TRBV19	.	TRBJ1-5	.	ASSDRGRGSNQPQH
TRBV7-2	.	TRBJ1-3	.	ASSLVGASSGNTIY
TRBV2	TRBD2	TRBJ2-7	.	ASSPTSGGTYEQY
TRBV1	.	TRBJ2-2	.	TSSQERQGASSFTGELF
TRBV9	.	TRBJ1-5	.	ASSVDPVSNQPQH
TRBV7-9	TRBD1	TRBJ1-6	.	ASSTTGDSPLH
TRBV5-4	.	TRBJ2-3	.	ASTRGLSTDTQY
TRBV7-9	.	TRBJ1-1	.	ASSVYTEAF
TRBV28	TRBD1	TRBJ1-3	once	ASLDRAIGNTIY
TRBV18	.	TRBJ2-5	.	ASSRDRNQETQY
TRBV19	.	TRBJ1-4	.	ASSTGVGMKKLF
TRBV3-1/TRBV3-2	TRBD2	TRBJ2-7	.	ASSQVPLLAGGPYEQY
TRBV3-1/TRBV3-2	.	TRBJ1-1	.	ASSQGRGTEAF
TRBV4-1	TRBD1	TRBJ2-7	.	ASSQFRDRGTYEQY
TRBV5-1	.	TRBJ1-1	.	ASSLDRVNTEAF
TRBV19	.	TRBJ1-1	.	ASSSPGVGTEAF
TRBV5-5	TRBD2	TRBJ2-3	.	ASSPGRGGGTDTQY
TRBV7-9	TRBD1	TRBJ1-2	.	ASSWDRDGYT
TRBV5-4	.	TRBJ1-3	.	ASSLGLLRSGNTIY
TRBV4-1	TRBD2	TRBJ2-5	.	ASSRLARETQY
TRBV12-3/TRBV12-4	.	TRBJ1-6	.	ASSVKRPQALH
TRBV19	.	TRBJ1-1	few	ASRENTEAF
TRBV6-5	.	TRBJ1-2	.	ASQNRADYGYT
TRBV7-8	.	TRBJ1-6	once	ASSLTGSRQSPLH
TRBV5-6	.	TRBJ2-6	.	ASSAPPGGANVLT
TRBV11-2	.	TRBJ2-5	.	ASSPGMRETQY
TRBV11-2	.	TRBJ1-6	.	ASSPSLTGTINSPLH
TRBV5-6	.	TRBJ1-5	.	ASSLAPGNQPQH
TRBV7-9	.	TRBJ2-2	.	ASIRSSIRESGELF
TRBV5-5	TRBD2	TRBJ2-1	.	ASTSGTSGGNEQF
TRBV11-3	.	TRBJ1-3	.	ASSRGFFSGNTIY
TRBV7-9	.	TRBJ2-7	.	ASSLLWSEQY
TRBV14	.	TRBJ2-5	.	ASSQVGLGGSRESQY
TRBV5-1	.	TRBJ1-5	.	ASSLEANQPQH
TRBV5-1	.	TRBJ1-5	.	ASSRRGGRNQPQH
TRBV20-1	.	TRBJ2-3	few	SAGTDTQY
TRBV3-1/TRBV3-2	TRBD1	TRBJ1-4	.	ASSSRDREKTSTNEKLF
TRBV21-1	.	TRBJ1-5	once	ASSNIWVKDQPQH
TRBV5-1	.	TRBJ1-1	.	ASSLEGPPNTEAF
TRBV7-9	.	TRBJ1-1	few	ASSLDSENTEAF
TRBV5-1	TRBD1	TRBJ1-3	.	ASSLQGQGSGNTIY
TRBV5-1	.	TRBJ1-1	.	ASSWGAGTVNTEAF
TRBV7-2	.	TRBJ1-2	.	ASSPGGGDVYGYT
TRBV19	TRBD1	TRBJ1-4	.	ASSPGQKGGNEKLF
TRBV5-6	.	TRBJ1-1	.	ASSLGGRTEAF
TRBV18	TRBD2	TRBJ2-1	.	ASSPGLAGDNEQF
TRBV24-1	.	TRBJ1-5	.	ATSVGTRLEKVNQPQH
TRBV19	.	TRBJ1-3	.	ASSVNSPGGTIY
TRBV4-1	TRBD1	TRBJ1-2	.	ASSQSQGGDYGYT
TRBV7-3	TRBD2	TRBJ2-3	.	ASRERLAGRWDTQY